This T cell receptor beta chain came from a study of blood T cell repertoires in COVID-19. Study-wide context: Samples of COVID-19 (acute and convalescent) were obtained from the United States, Italy and Spain.

The data were produced by immunoSEQ multiplex PCR, yet TCRdb's version contains in-frame clones alone and is incomplete. The data contain a few hundred thousand clones, 70% to 85% of them seen just once; the ten biggest clones take up approximately 1.3%. V trimming: 6 bases; J trimming: 7 bases; junction bases outside the gene matches: 12. The CDR3 length is 15 residues. CDR1 SNHLY and CDR2 FYNNEI come from the germline V gene. Material for sequencing was PBMCs or T cells enriched from blood (not recorded which). This clonotype originated in a woman aged 40 to 50 with acute COVID-19. This rearrangement joins TRBV2 to TRBJ1-2, with 9 positions matching TRBD1. The CDR3 here is CASRREQGASSGYTF. CDR3 in DNA: TGTGCCAGCAGACGGGAACAGGGGGCGAGTAGTGGCTACACCTTC. Drawing the rest from reference TRBV2 and TRBJ1-2, the complete variable domain is EPEVTQTPSHQVTQMGQEVILRCVPISNHLYFYWYRQILGQKVEFLVSFYNNEISEKSEIFDDQFSVERPDGSNFTLKIRSTKLEDSAMYFCASRREQGASSGYTFGSGTRLTVV.